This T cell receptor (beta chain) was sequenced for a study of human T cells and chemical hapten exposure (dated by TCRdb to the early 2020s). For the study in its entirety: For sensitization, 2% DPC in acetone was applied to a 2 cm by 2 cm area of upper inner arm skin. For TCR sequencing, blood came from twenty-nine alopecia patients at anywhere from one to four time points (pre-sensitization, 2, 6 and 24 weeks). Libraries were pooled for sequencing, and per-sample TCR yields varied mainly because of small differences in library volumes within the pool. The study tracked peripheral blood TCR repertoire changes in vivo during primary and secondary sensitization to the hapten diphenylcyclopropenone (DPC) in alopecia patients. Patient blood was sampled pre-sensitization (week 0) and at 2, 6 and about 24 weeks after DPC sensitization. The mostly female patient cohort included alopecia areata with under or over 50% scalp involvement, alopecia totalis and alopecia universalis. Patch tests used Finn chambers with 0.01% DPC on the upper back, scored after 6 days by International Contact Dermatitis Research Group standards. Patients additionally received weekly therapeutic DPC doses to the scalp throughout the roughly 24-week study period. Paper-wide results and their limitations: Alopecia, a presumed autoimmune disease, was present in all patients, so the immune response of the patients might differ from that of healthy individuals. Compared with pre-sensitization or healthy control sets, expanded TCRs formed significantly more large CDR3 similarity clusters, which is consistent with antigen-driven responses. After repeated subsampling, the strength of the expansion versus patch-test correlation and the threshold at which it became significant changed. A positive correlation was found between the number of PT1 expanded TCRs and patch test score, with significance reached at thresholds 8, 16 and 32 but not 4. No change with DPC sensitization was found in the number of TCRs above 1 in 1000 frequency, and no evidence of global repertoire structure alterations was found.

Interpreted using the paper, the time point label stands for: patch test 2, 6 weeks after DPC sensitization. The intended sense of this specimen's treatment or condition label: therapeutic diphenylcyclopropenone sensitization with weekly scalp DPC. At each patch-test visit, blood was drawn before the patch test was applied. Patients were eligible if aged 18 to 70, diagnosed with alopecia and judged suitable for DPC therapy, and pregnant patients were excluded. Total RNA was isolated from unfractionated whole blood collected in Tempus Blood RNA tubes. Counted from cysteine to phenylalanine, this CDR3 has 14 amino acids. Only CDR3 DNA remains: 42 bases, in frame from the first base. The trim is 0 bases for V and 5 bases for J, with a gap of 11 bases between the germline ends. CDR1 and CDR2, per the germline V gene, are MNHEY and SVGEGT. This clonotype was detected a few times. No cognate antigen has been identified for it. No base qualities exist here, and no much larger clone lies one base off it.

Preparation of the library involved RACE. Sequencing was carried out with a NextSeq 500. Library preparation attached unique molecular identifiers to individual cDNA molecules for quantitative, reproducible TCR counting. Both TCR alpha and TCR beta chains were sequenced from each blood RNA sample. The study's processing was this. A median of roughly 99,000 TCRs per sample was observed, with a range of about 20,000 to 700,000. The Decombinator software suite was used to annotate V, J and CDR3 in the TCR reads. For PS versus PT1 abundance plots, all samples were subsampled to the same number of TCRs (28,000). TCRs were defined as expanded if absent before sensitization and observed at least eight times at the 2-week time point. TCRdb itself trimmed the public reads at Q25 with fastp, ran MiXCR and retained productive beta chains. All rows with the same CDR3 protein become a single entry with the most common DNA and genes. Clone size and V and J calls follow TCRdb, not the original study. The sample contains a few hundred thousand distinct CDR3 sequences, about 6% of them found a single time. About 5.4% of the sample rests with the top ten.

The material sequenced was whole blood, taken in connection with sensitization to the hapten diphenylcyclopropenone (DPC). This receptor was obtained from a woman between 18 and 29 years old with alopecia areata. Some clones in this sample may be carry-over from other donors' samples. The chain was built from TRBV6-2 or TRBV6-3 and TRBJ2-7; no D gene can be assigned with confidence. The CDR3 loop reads CASSYSDPLDEQYF. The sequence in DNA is TGTGCCAGCAGTTACTCGGACCCACTGGACGAGCAGTACTTC.